This TCR beta chain was found in a study of cytomegalovirus exposure and HLA in healthy donors. Study details: Membership in the Caucasian-associated ancestry cluster was found for around four fifths of nearly 400 genotyped donors. Findings of the study overall: The analysis excluded some indistinguishable V segments, including TRBV6-2 and TRBV6-3.

A multiplex PCR was run with 60 Vbeta primers and 13 Jbeta primers. Some clones are missing from TCRdb's copy, which holds only in-frame ones; the method was immunoSEQ multiplex PCR. The data show approximately 150,000 clones, over 70% seen once. Germline V gives CDR1 SGHVS, CDR2 FNYEAQ. Trimming took 5 bases from V and 4 from J, leaving 8 bases between them. The CDR3 length is 13 residues. Concerning this clone itself: Its antigen is not identified.

The specimen sequenced was PBMCs. This sequence originates from a man aged 40-50 years in good health and CMV-seronegative. V usage is TRBV7-6 and J usage is TRBJ2-2; the D is unclear. The chain's CDR3 is CASSRQSTGELFF. CDR3 nucleotide sequence: TGTGCCAGCAGCCGACAATCCACCGGGGAGCTGTTTTTT.